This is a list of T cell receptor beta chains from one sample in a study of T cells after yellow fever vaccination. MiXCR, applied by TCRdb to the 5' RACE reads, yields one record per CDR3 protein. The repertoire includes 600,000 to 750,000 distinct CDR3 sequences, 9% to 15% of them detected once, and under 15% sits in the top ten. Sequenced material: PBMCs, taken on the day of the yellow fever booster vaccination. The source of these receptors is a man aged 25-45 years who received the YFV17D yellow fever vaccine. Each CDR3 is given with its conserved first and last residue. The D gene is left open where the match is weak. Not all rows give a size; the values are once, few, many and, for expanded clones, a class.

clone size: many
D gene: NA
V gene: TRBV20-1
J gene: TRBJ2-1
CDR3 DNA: TGCAGTGTCGACAGCCGAGAGCAGTTCTTC
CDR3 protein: CSVDSREQFF

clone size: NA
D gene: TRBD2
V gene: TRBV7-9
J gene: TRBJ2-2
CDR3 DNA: TGTGCCAGCAGTACGGGACTAGCGGACACCGGGGAGCTGTTTTTT
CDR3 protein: CASSTGLADTGELFF

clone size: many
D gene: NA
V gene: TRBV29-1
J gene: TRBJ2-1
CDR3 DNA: TGCAGCGTCGGCGGGGACTTTTACAATGAGCAGTTCTTC
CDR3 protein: CSVGGDFYNEQFF

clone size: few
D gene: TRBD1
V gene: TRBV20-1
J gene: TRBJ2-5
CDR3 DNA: TGCAGTGCTGTACCGGGACAGTACGAGACCCAGTACTTC
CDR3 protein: CSAVPGQYETQYF

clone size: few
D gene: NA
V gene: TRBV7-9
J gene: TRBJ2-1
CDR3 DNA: TGTGCCAGCAGCGAACTAGGGGTTGAGCAGTTCTTC
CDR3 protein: CASSELGVEQFF

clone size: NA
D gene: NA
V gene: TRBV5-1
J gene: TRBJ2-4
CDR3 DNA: TGCGCCAGCAGCTTACCGACAGGTGGCCTGTACTTC
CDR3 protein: CASSLPTGGLYF

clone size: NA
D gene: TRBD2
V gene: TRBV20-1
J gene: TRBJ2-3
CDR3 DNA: TGCAGTGCCAGTAGCGGGTACACAGATACGCAGTATTTT
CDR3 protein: CSASSGYTDTQYF

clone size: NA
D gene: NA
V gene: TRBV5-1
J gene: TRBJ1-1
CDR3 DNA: TGCGCCAGCAGCTTGGAGGCGGTGAACACTGAAGCTTTCTTT
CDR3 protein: CASSLEAVNTEAFF

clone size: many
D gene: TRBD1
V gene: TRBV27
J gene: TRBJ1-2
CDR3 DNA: TGTGCCAGCAGTTCCTTCCGGGACAGGGGTGGCTACACCTTC
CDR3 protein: CASSSFRDRGGYTF

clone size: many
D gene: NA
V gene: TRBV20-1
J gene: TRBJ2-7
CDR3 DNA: TGCAGTGCTAAGCCAGACTCCTACGAGCAGTACTTC
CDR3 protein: CSAKPDSYEQYF

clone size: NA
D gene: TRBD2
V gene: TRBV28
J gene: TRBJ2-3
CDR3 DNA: TGTGCCAGCAGTTTGGAGGCCGGACTAGCGGGAAGTTCAGATACGCAGTATTTT
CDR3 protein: CASSLEAGLAGSSDTQYF

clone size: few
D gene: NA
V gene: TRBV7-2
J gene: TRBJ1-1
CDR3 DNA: TGTGCCAGCAGCCGGCGACCCAGGGACACTGAAGCTTTCTTT
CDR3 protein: CASSRRPRDTEAFF

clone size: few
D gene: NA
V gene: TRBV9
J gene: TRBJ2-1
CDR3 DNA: TGTGCCAGCACCCGAGGACCTGGGGATGAGCAGTTCTTC
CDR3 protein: CASTRGPGDEQFF

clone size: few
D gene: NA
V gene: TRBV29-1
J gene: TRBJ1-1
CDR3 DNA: TGCAGCGCGGTGACAGGCCAGGGGACTGAAGCTTTCTTT
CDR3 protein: CSAVTGQGTEAFF

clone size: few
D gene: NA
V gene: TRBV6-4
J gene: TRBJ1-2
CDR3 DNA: TGTGCCAGCAGTGACACTCCACAGGGACCCATCTATGGCTACACCTTC
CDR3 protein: CASSDTPQGPIYGYTF

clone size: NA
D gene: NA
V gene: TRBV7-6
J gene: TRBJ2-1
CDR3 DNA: TGTGCCAGCAGCTTAATCAGGAGCTCCTACAATGAGCAGTTCTTC
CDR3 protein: CASSLIRSSYNEQFF

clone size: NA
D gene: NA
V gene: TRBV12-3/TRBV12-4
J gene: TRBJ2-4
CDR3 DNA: TGTGCCAGCAGTTCCCTTGGGGATCAGTACTTC
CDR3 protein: CASSSLGDQYF

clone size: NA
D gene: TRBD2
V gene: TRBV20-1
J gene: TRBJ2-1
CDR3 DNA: TGCAGTGCAAATGTAGCGGGAGGGCTTACTGAGCAGTTCTTC
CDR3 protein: CSANVAGGLTEQFF

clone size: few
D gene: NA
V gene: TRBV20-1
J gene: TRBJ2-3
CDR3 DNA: TGCAGTGCCTCGGACGGGAGCACAGATACGCAGTATTTT
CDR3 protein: CSASDGSTDTQYF

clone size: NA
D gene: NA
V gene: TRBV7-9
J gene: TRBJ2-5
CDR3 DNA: TGTGCCAGCAGCCCCATGGGGGGAGGACTGGGAGAGACCCAGTACTTC
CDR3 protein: CASSPMGGGLGETQYF

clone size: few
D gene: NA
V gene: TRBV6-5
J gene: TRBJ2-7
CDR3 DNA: TGTGCCAGCAGTTCGCCCTTCCGGGCCTACGAGCAGTACTTC
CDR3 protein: CASSSPFRAYEQYF

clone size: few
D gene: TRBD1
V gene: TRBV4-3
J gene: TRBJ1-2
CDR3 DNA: TGCGCCAGCAGCCAAGGGACAGGGTATGGCTACACCTTC
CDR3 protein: CASSQGTGYGYTF

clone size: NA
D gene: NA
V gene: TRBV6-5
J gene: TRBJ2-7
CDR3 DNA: TGTGCCAGCAGTTACTCGTTAGACAGAGCCTACGAGCAGTACTTC
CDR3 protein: CASSYSLDRAYEQYF

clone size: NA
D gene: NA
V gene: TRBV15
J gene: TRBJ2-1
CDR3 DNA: TGTGCCACCAGCAGCAGGGTCGGGTATGAGCAGTTCTTC
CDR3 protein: CATSSRVGYEQFF

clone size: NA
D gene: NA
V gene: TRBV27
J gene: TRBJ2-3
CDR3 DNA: TGTGCCAGCAGTTTCCCCCGGTCCTATACGCAGTATTTT
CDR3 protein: CASSFPRSYTQYF

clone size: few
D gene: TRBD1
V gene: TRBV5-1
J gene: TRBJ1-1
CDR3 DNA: TGCGCCAGCAGCCGGGGACAGGCGAACACTGAAGCTTTCTTT
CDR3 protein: CASSRGQANTEAFF

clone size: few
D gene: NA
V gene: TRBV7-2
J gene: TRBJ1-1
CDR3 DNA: TGTGCCAGCAGCCCGAACGTCGAGGGGGATGCTTTCTTT
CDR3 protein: CASSPNVEGDAFF

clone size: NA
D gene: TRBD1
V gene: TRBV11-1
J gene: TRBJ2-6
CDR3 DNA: TGTGCCAGCAGGGTTCCGGACAGGGACCCGTGGAGTGGGGCCAACGTCCTGACTTTC
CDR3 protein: CASRVPDRDPWSGANVLTF

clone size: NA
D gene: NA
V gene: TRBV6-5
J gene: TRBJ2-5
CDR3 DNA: TGTGCCAGCAGTTACAGGGGTGGGTTAGAGACCCAGTACTTC
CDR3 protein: CASSYRGGLETQYF

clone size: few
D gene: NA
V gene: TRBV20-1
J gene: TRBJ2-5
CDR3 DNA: TGCAGTGCTAGTCCGTGGAGCCAAGAGACCCAGTACTTC
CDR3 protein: CSASPWSQETQYF

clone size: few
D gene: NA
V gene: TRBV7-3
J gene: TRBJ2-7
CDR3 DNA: TGTGCCAGCAGCTCCCAACAGGGACTCGAGCAGTACTTC
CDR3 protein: CASSSQQGLEQYF

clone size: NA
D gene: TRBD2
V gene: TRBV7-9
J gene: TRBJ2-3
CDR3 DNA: TGTGCCAGCCGGACTAGCGGTCGCACAGATACGCAGTATTTT
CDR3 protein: CASRTSGRTDTQYF

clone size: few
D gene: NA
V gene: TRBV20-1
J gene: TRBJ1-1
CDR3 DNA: TGCAGTGCTAGACTGGGGGGGCAATTGGACACTGAAGCTTTCTTT
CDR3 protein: CSARLGGQLDTEAFF

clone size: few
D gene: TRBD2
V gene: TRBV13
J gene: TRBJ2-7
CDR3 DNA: TGTGCCAGCAGCTTACAGGGACTAGCCTACGAGCAGTACTTC
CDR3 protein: CASSLQGLAYEQYF

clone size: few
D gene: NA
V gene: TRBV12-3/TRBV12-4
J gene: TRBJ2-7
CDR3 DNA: TGTGCCAGCAGTCCCGCCCCGGGGCAGGGGTCCTACGAGCAGTACTTC
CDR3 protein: CASSPAPGQGSYEQYF

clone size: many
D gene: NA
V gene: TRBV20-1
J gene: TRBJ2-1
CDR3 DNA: TGCAGTGCTAGAGATAATGCGGAGGAGCAGTTCTTC
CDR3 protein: CSARDNAEEQFF

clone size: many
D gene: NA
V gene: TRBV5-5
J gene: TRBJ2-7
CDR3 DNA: TGTGCCAGCAGCCTCTACATGCCTTCCTACGAGCAGTACTTC
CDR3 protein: CASSLYMPSYEQYF

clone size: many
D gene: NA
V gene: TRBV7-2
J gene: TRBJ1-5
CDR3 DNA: TGTGCCAGCAGTTTAGGCTTAAATCAGCCCCAGCATTTT
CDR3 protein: CASSLGLNQPQHF

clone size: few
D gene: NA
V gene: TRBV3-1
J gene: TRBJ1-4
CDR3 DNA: TGTGCCAGCAGCCAAGCATCAACAGGGCCTAATGAAAAACTGTTTTTT
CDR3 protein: CASSQASTGPNEKLFF

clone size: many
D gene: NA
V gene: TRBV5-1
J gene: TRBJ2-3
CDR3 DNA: TGCGCCAGCAGCTTGGACATCAGAGATACGCAGTATTTT
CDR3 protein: CASSLDIRDTQYF

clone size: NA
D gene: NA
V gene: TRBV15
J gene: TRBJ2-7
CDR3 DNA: TGTGCCACCAGCAGAGATCGAACGGGTGTGTACGAGCAGTACTTC
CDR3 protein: CATSRDRTGVYEQYF

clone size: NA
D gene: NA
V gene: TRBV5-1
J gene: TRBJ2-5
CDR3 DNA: TGCGCCAGCAGCTTGGTTGGGGAGAAAGAGACCCAGTACTTC
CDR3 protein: CASSLVGEKETQYF

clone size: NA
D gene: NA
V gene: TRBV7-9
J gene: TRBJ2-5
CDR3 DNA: TGTGCCAGCAGCCCACGGGGGCCCTCGACCCAGTACTTC
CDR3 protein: CASSPRGPSTQYF

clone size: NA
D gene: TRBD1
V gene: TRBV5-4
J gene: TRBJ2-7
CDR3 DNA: TGTGCCAGCAGCTACAGGGGCCCCTACGAGCAGTACTTC
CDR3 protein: CASSYRGPYEQYF

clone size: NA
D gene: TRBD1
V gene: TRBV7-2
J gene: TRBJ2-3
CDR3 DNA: TGTGCCAGCAGCCGCAGGGGGAGTAGCACAGATACGCAGTATTTT
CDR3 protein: CASSRRGSSTDTQYF